The 5 T cell receptor beta chains below were found in one sample sequenced in a study of cytomegalovirus exposure and HLA in healthy donors. The PCR had 60 Vbeta and 13 Jbeta primers. The data were produced by immunoSEQ multiplex PCR, yet TCRdb's version contains in-frame clones alone and is incomplete. The sample has about 160,000 clones, roughly 82% seen once. Sample: PBMCs. Source of these receptors: a girl aged 5 to 17 in good health and CMV-seropositive.

The genes are TRBV29-1 and TRBJ2-1; the match to TRBD2 covers 7 bases. CDR1 and CDR2 (germline): SQVTM, ANQGSEA. After removal of 4 bases from V and 4 bases from J, the junction contained 10 bases not matched to a gene. The CDR3 runs to 15 residues. CDR3 sequence reads: CSVVGGTPPYNEQFF. The CDR3 DNA is TGCAGCGTTGTGGGGGGGACTCCCCCTTACAATGAGCAGTTCTTC.

J is TRBJ1-2 and V is TRBV9; no firm D call. The ends were cut back, 3 bases at V and 8 bases at J, with 5 bases in the middle. Germline V CDR1 and CDR2: SGDLS, YYNGEE. The CDR3 runs 10 residues. CDR3 coding DNA: TGTGCCAGCAGCGCCAGGGGCTACACCTTC. Amino acid sequence: CASSARGYTF.

The chain combines TRBV18 with TRBJ2-2; 7 nucleotides agree with TRBD1. V shed 4 bases and J 0 bases; nucleotides not matched to a gene: 5. The CDR3 totals 16 residues. CDR1 is KGHSH and CDR2 is LQKENI in the germline V gene. In DNA form, the CDR3 reads TGTGCCAGCTCACTTACCGGGACAGCGAACACCGGGGAGCTGTTTTTT. This codes for CASSLTGTANTGELFF.

The chain employs TRBV6-5 and TRBJ1-2; 7 bases line up with TRBD1. The V gene end was trimmed by 6 bases and the J gene end by 3 bases; junction bases not matched to a gene: 4. Germline values: CDR1 MNHEY, CDR2 SVGAGI. The length of the CDR3 is 13 residues. The CDR3 DNA reads as TGTGCCAGCAGGATGCAGGGGGACTATGGCTACACCTTC. The encoded protein is CASRMQGDYGYTF.

The chain combines TRBV2 with TRBJ2-7, with 11 bases identical to TRBD2. Trimming at V came to 7 bases and at J to 3 bases, leaving 5 bases not matched to a gene. This CDR3 has 14 residues. The germline V gene has CDR1 SNHLY and CDR2 FYNNEI. CDR3 residues: CASTPGTSGYEQYF. The DNA of the CDR3 is TGTGCCAGCACCCCAGGGACTAGCGGCTACGAGCAGTACTTC. Supplemented by reference TRBV2 and TRBJ2-7, the full variable domain reads EPEVTQTPSHQVTQMGQEVILRCVPISNHLYFYWYRQILGQKVEFLVSFYNNEISEKSEIFDDQFSVERPDGSNFTLKIRSTKLEDSAMYFCASTPGTSGYEQYFGPGTRLTVT.